This TCR beta chain emerged from a study of Ad26.COV2.S vaccination and SARS-CoV-2 variants. Produced via immunoSEQ multiplex PCR; TCRdb's table is partial and in-frame only. The table shows hundreds of thousands of clones, with approximately 88% occurring only once. Points on this clone: Its antigen is not identified.

Study observations and caveats: Reportedly, spike-specific CD8+ and CD4+ T cell responses achieved substantial breadth once vaccination had taken place.

Noted treatment: some 20 received Ad26.COV2.S at low or high dose, single or two shots; 5 received placebo; per-sample allocation not given. Collection of samples fell on day 63 after the first vaccine or placebo injection. Trimming stripped 0 bases from V and 2 bases from J, with 10 bases between. Germline V lookup: CDR1 LGHDT, CDR2 YNNKEL (reference sequence). The length of the CDR3 is 16 residues. The source was peripheral blood, collected in a trial of Ad26.COV2.S vaccine versus placebo. The chain has TRBV3-1 (or the pseudogene TRBV3-2) and TRBJ2-2; D is perhaps TRBD1 (6 bases). The sequence was obtained from a person between 18 and 65 years old who received the Ad26.COV2.S COVID-19 vaccine or a placebo. CDR3 DNA sequence: TGTGCCAGCAGCCAAGAGGGGGCGAAAAACACCGGGGAGCTGTTTTTT. It specifies CASSQEGAKNTGELFF.